The 5 T cell receptor beta chains below were found in one sample sequenced in a study of blood T cells in healthy people across ages. Primed by a sample-barcoded 5' primer and a J-beta primer mix, a second PCR proceeded for 7 to 11 cycles. One entry per CDR3 protein, called by TCRdb with MiXCR from the 5' RACE reads. Among about 680,000 distinct CDR3 sequences listed, approximately 50% were seen once. Sequenced sample: blood. The receptors originated from a woman aged 60-75 years in good health.

This clonotype came up many times. This may stem from a read error, because a much larger clone lies one nucleotide away. This CDR3 is CASSHGYEQYF. The CDR3 DNA reads TGTGCCAGCAGCCACGGCTACGAGCAGTACTTC. The J gene is TRBJ2-7, the V gene TRBV14, with D hard to call. This CDR3 spans 11 amino acids. Looked up from germline, CDR1 is SGHDN and CDR2 is FVKESK. Trimming stripped 3 bases from V and 3 bases from J, with 3 bases between.

The chain combines TRBV20-1 with TRBJ1-2, with no clear D. The germline V gene has CDR1 DFQATT and CDR2 SNEGSKA (reference sequence). The CDR3 loop spans 14 amino acids. V gave up 5 bases and J gave up 0 bases, with 13 bases separating them. The CDR3 reads CSALNPSANYGYTF. The CDR3 coding sequence is TGCAGTGCTCTAAACCCCTCAGCTAACTATGGCTACACCTTC.

This clonotype was detected a few times. The gene calls are TRBV5-1 and TRBJ1-4; no definite D call. The CDR3 spans 15 residues. Germline CDR1 and CDR2: SGHRS and YFSETQ. The ends were cut back, 4 bases at V and 0 bases at J, with 10 bases in the middle. CDR3 in amino acids: CASSLEIATNEKLFF. The CDR3 nucleotides read TGCGCCAGCAGCCTAGAGATAGCAACTAATGAAAAACTGTTTTTT.

This clonotype was seen a few times. The rearrangement joins TRBV12-3 or TRBV12-4 to TRBJ2-7; either TRBD1 or TRBD2 may supply D (6 bases each). The CDR3 is 15 residues long. The ends were cut back, 7 bases at V and 0 bases at J, with 16 bases in the middle. The CDR3 bases are TGTGCCAGCACCGAAGGGGGGAGTGGCTCCTACGAGCAGTACTTC. It yields the protein CASTEGGSGSYEQYF.

This rearrangement joins TRBV10-3 to TRBJ1-5; 9 bases line up with TRBD1. CDR3 length: 15 amino acids. Germline CDR1 and CDR2: ENHRY and SYGVKD. V trimming: 8 bases; J trimming: 7 bases; junction bases outside the gene matches: 12. CDR3 region: CAIGPGQGSTQPQHF. The CDR3 nucleotides are TGTGCCATCGGTCCAGGACAGGGGAGTACGCAGCCCCAGCATTTT.